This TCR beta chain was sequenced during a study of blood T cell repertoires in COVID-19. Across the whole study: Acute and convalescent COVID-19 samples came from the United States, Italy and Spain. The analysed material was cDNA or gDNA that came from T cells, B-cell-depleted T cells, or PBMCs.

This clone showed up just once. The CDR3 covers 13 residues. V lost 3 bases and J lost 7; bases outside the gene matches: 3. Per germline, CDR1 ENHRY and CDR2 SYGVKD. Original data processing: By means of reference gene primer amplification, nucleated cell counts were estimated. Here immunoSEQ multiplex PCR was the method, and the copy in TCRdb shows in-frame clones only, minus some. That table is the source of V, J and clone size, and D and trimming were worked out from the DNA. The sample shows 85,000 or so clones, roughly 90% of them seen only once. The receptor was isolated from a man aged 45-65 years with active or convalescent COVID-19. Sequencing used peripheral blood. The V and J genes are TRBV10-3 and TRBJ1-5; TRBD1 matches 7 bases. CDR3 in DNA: TGTGCCATCAGTGAAGACAGGGTGCAGCCCCAGCATTTT. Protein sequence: CAISEDRVQPQHF.